The 25 T cell receptor beta chains below were found in one sample sequenced in a study of blood T cell repertoires in COVID-19. TCRdb's copy holds only in-frame clones and misses some; the assay was immunoSEQ multiplex PCR. The sample has approximately 100,000 clones, 80% to 95% seen once. What was sequenced was peripheral blood. The receptors were gathered from a man in his sixties with acute or convalescent COVID-19.

This chain joins TRBV10-1 and TRBJ2-1, with 7 bases lining up with TRBD2. Trimming at V came to 2 bases and at J to 3 bases, leaving 7 bases not matched to a gene. Germline V CDR1 and CDR2: WNHNN, SYGVQD (reference sequence). The CDR3 contains 16 residues. The CDR3 bases are TGCGCCAGCAGTGAGGTGAGGACTAGAGGCTACAATGAGCAGTTCTTC. Amino acid sequence: CASSEVRTRGYNEQFF.

The chain employs TRBV29-1 and TRBJ2-7; 13 bases are shared with TRBD2. V lost 6 bases, J lost 3 bases, and 8 bases stayed unmatched. This CDR3 spans 15 amino acids. Germline V CDR1 and CDR2: SQVTM, ANQGSEA. The CDR3 here is CSVMPRTSGGYEQYF. The CDR3 DNA reads TGCAGCGTCATGCCCCGGACTAGCGGGGGCTACGAGCAGTACTTC.

The CDR3 region is CASSPGRDGYTF. CDR3 DNA sequence: TGTGCCAGCAGTCCAGGGAGGGATGGCTACACCTTC. The rearrangement uses TRBV28 and TRBJ1-2; maybe TRBD1 (5 bases). V was trimmed by 5 bases and J by 6 bases, leaving 10 bases between them. Germline CDR1 MDHEN, CDR2 SYDVKM. The CDR3 runs 12 residues.

This clone was found once. The chain employs TRBV25-1 and TRBJ1-4; possibly TRBD1 for D (6 bases). The V end was cut by 2 bases, the J end by 8 bases, with 18 bases between. The CDR3 loop spans 16 amino acids. Germline V gives CDR1 MGHDK, CDR2 SYGVNS. The CDR3: CASSEVFSGAWEKLFF. The CDR3 coding sequence is TGTGCCAGCAGTGAAGTCTTTTCAGGGGCTTGGGAAAAACTGTTTTTT.

The chain recombines TRBV29-1 with TRBJ2-1; the match to TRBD2 covers 8 bases. Germline CDR1 reads SQVTM; CDR2 reads ANQGSEA. This CDR3 comprises 18 residues. With 6 bases clipped from V and 3 bases from J, the junction kept 19 bases outside the gene matches. Here the CDR3 reads CSVNPPSILAGLYNEQFF. CDR3 nucleotides: TGCAGCGTAAACCCACCCTCGATTCTAGCGGGTCTCTACAATGAGCAGTTCTTC.

J is TRBJ2-7 and V is TRBV6-1; 10 positions agree with TRBD1. The germline V gene encodes CDR1 MNHNS and CDR2 SASEGT. The CDR3 covers 16 residues. Trimming at V came to 4 bases and at J to 5 bases, leaving 11 bases not matched to a gene. The CDR3: CASSGDRGLSWHEQYV. CDR3 nucleotides: TGTGCCAGCAGTGGTGACAGGGGGCTTTCGTGGCACGAGCAGTACGTC.

This clone has just one count. The chain couples TRBV5-4 to TRBJ1-2, with 12 bases that match TRBD1. Germline assignment: CDR1 SGHNT and CDR2 YYREEE (reference sequence). V lost 2 bases and J lost 7; bases outside the gene matches: 6. The CDR3 covers 15 residues. CDR3 nucleotide sequence: TGTGCCAGCAGCTTCCCGGGACAGGGGGCCTCTGGCTACACCTTC. It specifies CASSFPGQGASGYTF.

The chain uses TRBV14 and TRBJ1-2; 10 bases map to TRBD1. The CDR3 spans 14 residues. J lost 10 bases, V lost 4 bases, and 9 bases had no gene match. Germline lookup yields CDR1 SGHDN and CDR2 FVKESK. CDR3: CASSRRQGAADYTF. CDR3 nucleotide sequence: TGTGCCAGCAGCCGTCGACAGGGGGCTGCGGACTACACCTTC.

The chain carries TRBV6-5 and TRBJ2-2; 9 positions agree with TRBD2. Germline lookup yields CDR1 MNHEY and CDR2 SVGAGI. This CDR3 has 15 residues. Losses at the gene ends were 3 bases for V and 6 bases for J; bases not matched to a gene: 5. The CDR3 spells CASSYSGSNSGELFF. CDR3 coding DNA: TGTGCCAGCAGTTATAGCGGGAGTAACTCCGGGGAGCTGTTTTTT.

This chain uses TRBV19 with TRBJ2-6; 8 bases are a match to TRBD1. The CDR3 sequence is 14 residues long. CDR1 is LNHDA, CDR2 SQIVND, per germline (reference sequence). Unmatched junction bases numbered 4, after V lost 11 bases and J lost 1 base. CDR3 loop: CAARQGSGANVLTF. The CDR3 DNA reads as TGTGCCGCCCGACAGGGGTCTGGGGCCAACGTCCTGACTTTC.

The chain recombines TRBV6-5 with TRBJ2-2, with a tentative D call TRBD2 (6 bases). V gave up 6 bases and J gave up 6 bases, with 11 bases separating them. Germline CDR1 MNHEY, CDR2 SVGAGI. The CDR3 sequence is 13 residues long. CDR3: CASRVGGAGELFF. The CDR3 bases are TGTGCCAGCAGGGTGGGAGGAGCCGGGGAGCTGTTTTTT.

The chain couples TRBV19 to TRBJ2-7; 7 nucleotides agree with TRBD1. Germline CDR1 LNHDA, CDR2 SQIVND (reference sequence). CDR3 size: 17 residues. V lost 2 bases and J lost 0; bases outside the gene matches: 10. CDR3 amino acids: CASSIFPTGPLSYEQYF. The CDR3, as DNA: TGTGCCAGTAGTATATTTCCGACAGGGCCCCTCTCCTACGAGCAGTACTTC.

V usage is TRBV30 and J usage is TRBJ2-2, with D perhaps matching TRBD2 (5 bases). Trimming pared 0 bases from V and 4 bases from J, leaving 12 bases between. Germline CDR1 and CDR2: GTSNPN and SVGIG (reference sequence). The CDR3 totals 15 residues. CDR3 sequence (DNA): TGTGCCTGGAGTGTAAGAGGGAGAACCACCGGGGAGCTGTTTTTT. Translated: CAWSVRGRTTGELFF.

This rearrangement joins TRBV14 to TRBJ1-6; tentatively, D is TRBD1 (5 bases). The CDR3 length is 15 residues. V lost 1 base to trimming and J lost 11 bases, with 15 bases between them. Germline lookup yields CDR1 SGHDN and CDR2 FVKESK. CDR3 in DNA: TGTGCCAGCAGCCAAGTAAACCCTGGGGCAACACCCCTCCACTTT. It yields the protein CASSQVNPGATPLHF. Full variable domain (rest looked up from reference TRBV14 and TRBJ1-6): EAGVTQFPSHSVIEKGQTVTLRCDPISGHDNLYWYRRVMGKEIKFLLHFVKESKQDESGMPNNRFLAERTGGTYSTLKVQPAELEDSGVYFCASSQVNPGATPLHFGNGTRLTVT.

This chain links TRBV7-3 with TRBJ2-3, with a tentative D call TRBD2 (7 bases). From germline, CDR1 is SGHTA and CDR2 FQGTGA. This CDR3 contains 14 residues. Trimming took 4 bases from V and 5 from J, leaving 13 bases between them. CDR3 amino acids: CASSSSGGRDTQYF. In nucleotides, the CDR3 is TGTGCCAGCAGCTCTTCGGGGGGCAGAGATACGCAGTATTTT.

This chain joins TRBV7-9 and TRBJ2-7, with 12 bases fitting TRBD2. Germline CDR1 and CDR2: SEHNR and FQNEAQ (reference sequence). This CDR3 is 14 amino acids long. V shed 5 bases, J shed 5 bases, and the junction held 4 bases outside the gene matches. The DNA for the CDR3 is TGTGCCAGCAGCATCCGGACTAGCGGGAACGAGCAGTACTTC. Amino acids: CASSIRTSGNEQYF.

J is TRBJ1-1 and V is TRBV18; D is unclear. CDR3 length equals 13 residues. Germline V gene lookup returns CDR1 KGHSH and CDR2 LQKENI. Trimming cost V 3 bases and J 3 bases, with 8 bases left between them. Here the CDR3 reads CASSPLGDTEAFF. CDR3 in DNA: TGTGCCAGCTCACCTCTGGGCGACACTGAAGCTTTCTTT.

The chain joins TRBV5-6 to TRBJ1-2; D is undetermined. Between the trimmed V and J ends, which lost 1 base and 7 bases, there was a span of 14 bases. Germline V gene sequence: CDR1 SGHDT, CDR2 YYEEEE. The CDR3 sequence is 14 residues long. The CDR3 loop reads CASSLNRREGGYTF. CDR3 sequence (DNA): TGTGCCAGCAGCTTGAACCGGAGGGAGGGTGGCTACACCTTC.

The CDR3 here is CSVRTGVNTGELFF. The CDR3 DNA follows: TGCAGCGTTAGGACAGGGGTGAACACCGGGGAGCTGTTTTTT. The J gene is TRBJ2-2, the V gene TRBV29-1; TRBD1 aligns across 9 bases. There are 14 residues in the CDR3. The ends lost 5 bases at V and 1 base at J; junction bases unmatched: 2. Germline-derived CDR1 and CDR2 are SQVTM and ANQGSEA.

In its sample, this clone was seen a few times. The genes are TRBV5-3 and TRBJ1-2; weak D call: TRBD1 (6 bases). TRBV5-3 is classed as an ORF, of uncertain function. The CDR3 consists of 15 residues. V lost 4 bases and J 3 bases, leaving 16 bases between the germline ends. The CDR3 loop is CARSVVQGIDYGYTF. In DNA, the CDR3 is TGTGCCAGAAGCGTCGTCCAGGGGATTGACTATGGCTACACCTTC.

The chain links TRBV7-3 to TRBJ1-1, with D possibly matching TRBD1 (5 bases). This CDR3 spans 14 amino acids. V was trimmed by 5 bases and J by 5 bases, leaving 15 bases between them. Germline V gene lookup returns CDR1 SGHTA and CDR2 FQGTGA. In nucleotides, the CDR3 is TGTGCCAGCAGCGGGCAGGGTCCAGGGACTGAAGCTTTCTTT. As protein: CASSGQGPGTEAFF.

This clone has just a few counts. This chain joins TRBV12-3 or TRBV12-4 and TRBJ1-1, with D perhaps TRBD1 (6 bases). Trimming stripped 6 bases from V and 5 bases from J, with 13 bases between. The CDR3 is 13 residues long. DNA for the CDR3: TGTGCCAGCAGCCACGAACAGGGAACTGAAGCTTTCTTT. This gives the protein CASSHEQGTEAFF.

The genes are TRBV19 and TRBJ2-7, with 7 bases lining up with TRBD1. J lost 0 bases, V lost 5 bases, and 4 bases had no gene match. This CDR3 is built from 14 residues. The V gene's germline CDR1 is LNHDA and CDR2 SQIVND (reference sequence). Here the CDR3 DNA reads TGTGCCAGTAGTTATCGGGACAGCTCCTACGAGCAGTACTTC. It codes for CASSYRDSSYEQYF.

The chain joins TRBV29-1 to TRBJ1-2, with D possibly TRBD1 on 6 matching bases. V shed 8 bases and J shed 0 bases, with 13 bases lying between them. The germline gives CDR1 SQVTM, CDR2 ANQGSEA. CDR3 length: 13 amino acids. CDR3 nucleotide sequence: TGCAGCTCCTCGGACAGAGCTAACTATGGCTACACCTTC. Its translation is CSSSDRANYGYTF.

The chain carries TRBV27 and TRBJ1-2; D gene ambiguous. V lost 4 bases and J lost 1, with 10 bases in between. The length of the CDR3 is 14 residues. CDR1 is MNHEY and CDR2 is SMNVEV in the germline V gene (reference sequence). CDR3 bases: TGTGCCAGCAGTTCCGCGACGGGTAACTATGGCTACACCTTC. Encoded protein: CASSSATGNYGYTF.